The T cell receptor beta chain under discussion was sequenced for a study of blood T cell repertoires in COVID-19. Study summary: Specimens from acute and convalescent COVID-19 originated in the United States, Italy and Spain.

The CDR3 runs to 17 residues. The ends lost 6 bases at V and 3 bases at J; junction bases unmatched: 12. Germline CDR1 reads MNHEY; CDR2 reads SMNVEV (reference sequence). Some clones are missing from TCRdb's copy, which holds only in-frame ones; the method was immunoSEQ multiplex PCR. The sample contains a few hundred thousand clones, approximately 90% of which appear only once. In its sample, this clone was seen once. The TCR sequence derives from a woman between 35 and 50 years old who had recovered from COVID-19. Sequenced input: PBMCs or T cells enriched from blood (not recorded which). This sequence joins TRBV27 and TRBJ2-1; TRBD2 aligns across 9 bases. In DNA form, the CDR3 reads TGTGCCAGCAGAGGGGTTTTTGCTAGCGGGGACTACAATGAGCAGTTCTTC. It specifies CASRGVFASGDYNEQFF.